The 13 T cell receptor beta chains listed next were all sequenced from one sample in a study of T cells after somatic rescue of genetic block. Only in-frame clones appear in the TCRdb table, and some are missing; sequencing was by immunoSEQ multiplex PCR. The sample yields roughly 110,000 clones, around nine tenths seen once. Sequenced sample: peripheral blood mononuclear cells (PBMCs). These receptor sequences come from a woman aged 18 to 35.

The genes are TRBV30 and TRBJ2-3; D tentatively fits TRBD1 or TRBD2 (6 bases each). V gave up 0 bases and J gave up 3 bases, with 13 bases separating them. From germline, CDR1 is GTSNPN and CDR2 SVGIG (reference sequence). The CDR3 is 15 amino acids. CDR3 DNA sequence: TGTGCCTGGAGTGTACCCGGGGGCGGGACAGATACGCAGTATTTT. This encodes CAWSVPGGGTDTQYF.

The table lists this clone with a few counts. V gene TRBV7-2 combines with J gene TRBJ1-1; D call uncertain. There are 14 residues in the CDR3. Germline CDR1 and CDR2: SGHTA and FQGNSA. The V gene lost 0 bases and the J gene lost 0 bases, with 5 bases spanning the gap. The CDR3 nucleotides read TGTGCCAGCAGCTTAGCCGACGTGAACACTGAAGCTTTCTTT. It specifies CASSLADVNTEAFF.

The chain carries TRBV7-2 and TRBJ2-5; TRBD1 aligns across 7 bases. The V gene end was trimmed by 4 bases and the J gene end by 5 bases; junction bases not matched to a gene: 10. The CDR3 is 15 amino acids. In germline, CDR1 is SGHTA, CDR2 FQGNSA. CDR3 in amino acids: CASSSLTGTAETQYF. DNA of the CDR3: TGTGCCAGCAGCTCCTTAACGGGGACAGCGGAGACCCAGTACTTC.

The table lists this clone with a count of one. The V call is TRBV4-3, the J call TRBJ1-1; tentatively, D is TRBD1 (5 bases). The CDR3 is made up of 17 amino acids. Germline values: CDR1 LGHNA, CDR2 YSLEER. V lost 1 base and J 1 base, leaving 16 bases between the germline ends. The CDR3 nucleotides read TGCGCCAGCAGCCAAGGATATGGGGGGAACGGGAACACTGAAGCTTTCTTT. It translates to CASSQGYGGNGNTEAFF.

This clone was detected once. The chain recombines TRBV2 with TRBJ2-2; D ambiguous. This CDR3 has 14 residues. Trimming shortened V by 1 base and J by 5 bases, and 8 bases separated the two germline ends. Germline V CDR1 and CDR2: SNHLY, FYNNEI. CDR3 in DNA: TGTGCCAGCAGTGAAGTTCGAGAAACCGGGGAGCTGTTTTTT. Protein: CASSEVRETGELFF.

CDR3 bases: TGTGCCAGCACCGGACAGGGACTAGATACGCAGTATTTT. This sequence encodes CASTGQGLDTQYF. The V gene is TRBV6-1, the J gene TRBJ2-3; TRBD1 matches 8 bases. Germline V gives CDR1 MNHNS, CDR2 SASEGT. The CDR3 is 13 residues long. The V segment lost 7 bases and the J segment 5 bases; nucleotides outside the gene matches: 5.

The chain uses TRBV2 and TRBJ1-1; the D gene is possibly TRBD1 (5 bases). CDR1 is SNHLY, CDR2 FYNNEI, per germline. The CDR3 spans 14 residues. Trimming shortened V by 5 bases and J by 0 bases, and 10 bases separated the two germline ends. The DNA of the CDR3 is TGTGCCAGCAGTCCGCGGGGGATGAACACTGAAGCTTTCTTT. This gives the protein CASSPRGMNTEAFF.

This clone has only one observation. The gene calls are TRBV2 and TRBJ2-1; D not resolved. The germline V gene encodes CDR1 SNHLY and CDR2 FYNNEI. This CDR3 has 13 amino acids. The germline V and J ends were trimmed by 8 bases and 8 bases, with 16 bases remaining between them. CDR3 DNA: TGTGCCAGCCAACGTCCTGACGGGCATGAGCAGTTCTTC. Protein product: CASQRPDGHEQFF.

The chain recombines TRBV5-1 with TRBJ1-2; D is unresolved. This CDR3 has 14 amino acids. Germline CDR1 reads SGHRS; CDR2 reads YFSETQ. Trimming took off 3 bases at V and 4 bases at J, with 13 bases between the two ends. The CDR3 DNA follows: TGCGCCAGCAGCTCCGTGGCCCTTACCTATGGCTACACCTTC. Translated: CASSSVALTYGYTF.

V gene TRBV29-1 combines with J gene TRBJ2-7, with D possibly TRBD2 on 7 matching bases. The CDR3 is 11 residues long. Deletions cut 7 bases from V and 6 bases from J, with 13 bases between. Per germline, CDR1 SQVTM and CDR2 ANQGSEA. The CDR3 is CSARGGREQYF. CDR3 DNA sequence: TGCAGCGCTAGGGGGGGGCGCGAGCAGTACTTC.

The gene calls are TRBV18 and TRBJ2-5, with D possibly matching TRBD2 (5 bases). Germline lookup yields CDR1 KGHSH and CDR2 LQKENI. The length of the CDR3 is 15 residues. The V end was cut by 3 bases, the J end by 1 base, with 12 bases between. The CDR3 here is CASSPYEGSQETQYF. The CDR3 DNA follows: TGTGCCAGCTCACCTTATGAGGGATCCCAAGAGACCCAGTACTTC.

J is TRBJ2-3 and V is TRBV7-2; D not resolved. The germline V and J ends were trimmed by 7 bases and 8 bases, with 13 bases remaining between them. The germline gives CDR1 SGHTA, CDR2 FQGNSA. CDR3 length equals 12 residues. In DNA, the CDR3 is TGTGCCAGCACGCACCCCTCCCCTACGCAGTATTTT. Translation gives CASTHPSPTQYF.

The chain recombines TRBV7-3 with TRBJ2-7; 7 bases match TRBD2. CDR1 is SGHTA, CDR2 FQGTGA, per germline. J gave up 4 bases and V 4 bases, and 4 bases lay outside the gene matches. CDR3 length equals 13 residues. CDR3 coding DNA: TGTGCCAGCAGCTCATACGGGGGGTACGAGCAGTACTTC. Protein product: CASSSYGGYEQYF.